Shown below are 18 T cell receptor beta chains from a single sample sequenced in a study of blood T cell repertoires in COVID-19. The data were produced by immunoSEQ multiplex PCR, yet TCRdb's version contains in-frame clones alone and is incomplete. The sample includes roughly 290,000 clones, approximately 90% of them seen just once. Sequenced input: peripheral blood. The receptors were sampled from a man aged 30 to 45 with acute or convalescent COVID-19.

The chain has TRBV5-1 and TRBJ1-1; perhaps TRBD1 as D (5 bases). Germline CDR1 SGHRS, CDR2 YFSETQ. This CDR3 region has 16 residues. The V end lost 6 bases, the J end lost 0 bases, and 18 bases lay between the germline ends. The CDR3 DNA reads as TGCGCCAGCACCTCCCGTCCAACAGGAATGAACACTGAAGCTTTCTTT. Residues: CASTSRPTGMNTEAFF.

CDR3 sequence: CSASTGLTGFDQPQHF. Written as DNA, the CDR3 is TGCAGTGCTAGTACGGGACTGACAGGGTTTGATCAGCCCCAGCATTTT. This chain uses TRBV20-1 with TRBJ1-5; TRBD1 matches at 7 bases. From germline, CDR1 is DFQATT and CDR2 SNEGSKA (reference sequence). CDR3 length equals 16 residues. J was trimmed by 5 bases and V by 3 bases; bases with no gene match: 13.

The CDR3 nucleotides are TGTGCCAGCAGTTCACCGGGACACCTGAACACTGAAGCTTTCTTT. Translated: CASSSPGHLNTEAFF. This chain uses TRBV27 with TRBJ1-1; a weak D match, TRBD1 (6 bases). Trimming took off 4 bases at V and 0 bases at J, with 12 bases between the two ends. Germline CDR1 is MNHEY and CDR2 is SMNVEV (reference sequence). This CDR3 is built from 15 residues.

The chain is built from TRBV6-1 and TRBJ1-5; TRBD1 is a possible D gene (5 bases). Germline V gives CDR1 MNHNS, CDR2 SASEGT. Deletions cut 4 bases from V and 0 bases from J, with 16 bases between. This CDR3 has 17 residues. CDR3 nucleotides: TGTGCCAGCAGTGCAAACTGGGGCGGCGGTAGCAATCAGCCCCAGCATTTT. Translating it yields CASSANWGGGSNQPQHF.

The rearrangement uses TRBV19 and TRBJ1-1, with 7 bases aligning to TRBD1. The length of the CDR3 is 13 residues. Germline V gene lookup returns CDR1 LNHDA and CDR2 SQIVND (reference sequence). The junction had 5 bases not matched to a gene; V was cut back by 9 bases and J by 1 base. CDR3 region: CASRDSSNTEAFF. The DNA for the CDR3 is TGTGCCAGCCGGGACAGTTCGAACACTGAAGCTTTCTTT.

DNA of the CDR3: TGTGCCAGCAGTTTATCCGGGGACTATGGCTACACCTTC. Encoded protein: CASSLSGDYGYTF. The chain couples TRBV27 to TRBJ1-2; no definite D call. V gave up 0 bases and J gave up 3 bases, with 5 bases separating them. Per germline, CDR1 MNHEY and CDR2 SMNVEV (reference sequence). The CDR3 runs 13 residues.

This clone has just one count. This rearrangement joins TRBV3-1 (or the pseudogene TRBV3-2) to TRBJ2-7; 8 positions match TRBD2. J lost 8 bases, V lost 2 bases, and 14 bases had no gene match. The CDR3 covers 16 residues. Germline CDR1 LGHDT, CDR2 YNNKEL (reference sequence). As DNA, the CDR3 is TGTGCCAGCAGCCAACCGGAGGCGAGCGGGGGTTCGAAGCAGTACTTC. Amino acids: CASSQPEASGGSKQYF.

In nucleotides, the CDR3 is TGTGCCAGTAGTACCCCCGGGACAAGGGGCAAAAACATTCAGTACTTC. Protein: CASSTPGTRGKNIQYF. V usage is TRBV19 and J usage is TRBJ2-4; D might be TRBD1 (6 bases). Germline V lookup: CDR1 LNHDA, CDR2 SQIVND (reference sequence). V was pared by 4 bases and J by 3 bases, with 16 bases between. This CDR3 has 16 residues.

The CDR3 protein is CASSLETGLAGKEQFF. The DNA of the CDR3 is TGTGCCAGCTCACTCGAAACGGGACTAGCGGGAAAAGAGCAGTTCTTC. The genes are TRBV18 and TRBJ2-1; 13 positions match TRBD2. There are 16 residues in the CDR3. V lost 4 bases and J lost 10; bases outside the gene matches: 10. The germline V gene has CDR1 KGHSH and CDR2 LQKENI.

The CDR3 bases are TGTGCCTGGAGTGCCGGGTATTCCTACGAGCAGTACTTC. It specifies CAWSAGYSYEQYF. The rearrangement links TRBV30 to TRBJ2-7; D ambiguous. CDR3 length: 13 amino acids. V was shortened by 1 base and J by 1 base, with 8 bases between the two germline ends. The germline gives CDR1 GTSNPN, CDR2 SVGIG (reference sequence).

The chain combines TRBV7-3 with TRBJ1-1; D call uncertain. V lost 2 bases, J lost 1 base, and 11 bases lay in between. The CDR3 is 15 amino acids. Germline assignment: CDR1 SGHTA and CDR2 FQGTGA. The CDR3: CASSLGPGSNTEAFF. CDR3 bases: TGTGCCAGCAGCTTAGGTCCAGGTTCGAACACTGAAGCTTTCTTT.

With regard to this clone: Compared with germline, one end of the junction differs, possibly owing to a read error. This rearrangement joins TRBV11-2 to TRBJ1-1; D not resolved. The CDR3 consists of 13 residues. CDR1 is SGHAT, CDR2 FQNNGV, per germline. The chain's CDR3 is CASTVQRNAEAFF. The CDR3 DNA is TGTGCCAGCACCGTTCAGAGGAACGCTGAAGCTTTCTTT.

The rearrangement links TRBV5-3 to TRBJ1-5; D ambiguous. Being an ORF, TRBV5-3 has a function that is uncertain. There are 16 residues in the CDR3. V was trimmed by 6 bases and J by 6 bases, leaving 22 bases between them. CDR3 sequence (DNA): TGTGCCAGAACCTACCGGAAAGGGAGGAATAGTCAGCCCCAGCATTTT. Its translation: CARTYRKGRNSQPQHF.

Here the CDR3 DNA reads TGTGCCAGCACCTCCGACAGGGCCAAGAACACTGAAGCTTTCTTT. It yields the protein CASTSDRAKNTEAFF. The rearrangement joins TRBV5-8 to TRBJ1-1, with 7 bases fitting TRBD1. The CDR3 spans 15 residues. The J segment lost 1 base and the V segment lost 6 bases, leaving 9 bases of the junction unmatched. The germline V gene encodes CDR1 SGHTS and CDR2 YDEGEE.

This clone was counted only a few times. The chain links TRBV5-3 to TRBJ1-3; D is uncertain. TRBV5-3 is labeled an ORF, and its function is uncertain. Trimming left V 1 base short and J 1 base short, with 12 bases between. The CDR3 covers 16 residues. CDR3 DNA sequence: TGTGCCAGAAGCTTGAAGGAGAGGAGATCTGGAAACACCATATATTTT. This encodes CARSLKERRSGNTIYF.

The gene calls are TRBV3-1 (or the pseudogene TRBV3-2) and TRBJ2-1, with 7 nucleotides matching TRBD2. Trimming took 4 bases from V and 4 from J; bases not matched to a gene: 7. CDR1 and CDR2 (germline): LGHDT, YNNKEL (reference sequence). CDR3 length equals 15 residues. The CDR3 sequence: CASSPEERGYNEQFF. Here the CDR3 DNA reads TGTGCCAGCAGCCCCGAAGAGCGGGGTTACAATGAGCAGTTCTTC.

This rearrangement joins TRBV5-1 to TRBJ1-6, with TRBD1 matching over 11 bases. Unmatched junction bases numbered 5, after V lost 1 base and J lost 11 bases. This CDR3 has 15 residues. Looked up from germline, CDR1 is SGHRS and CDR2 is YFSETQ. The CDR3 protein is CASSLKGQGVPPLHF. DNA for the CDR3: TGCGCCAGCAGCTTGAAGGGACAGGGGGTTCCACCCCTCCACTTT.

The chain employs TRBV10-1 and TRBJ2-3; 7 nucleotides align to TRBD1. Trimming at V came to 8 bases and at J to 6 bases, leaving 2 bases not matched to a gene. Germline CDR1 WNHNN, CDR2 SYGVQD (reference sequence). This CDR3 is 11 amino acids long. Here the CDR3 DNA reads TGCGCCAGCGCCAGGGGGGATACGCAGTATTTT. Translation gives CASARGDTQYF.